These T cell receptor beta chains were read from a single sample in a study of shared clonotypes between healthy human individuals. Using immunoSEQ multiplex PCR, the repertoire was profiled, and TCRdb retains in-frame clones only, with some absent. The sample lists hundreds of thousands of clones; 96% were seen once. The material sequenced was naive CD4+ T cells sorted from blood. The receptors were gathered from a woman aged 25 to 39 in good health. CDR3s include the opening cysteine and the closing phenylalanine or tryptophan. D genes are given only for firm matches. Clone size, where shown, is once, few, many, or a class for clones that have expanded.

>NA|NA|TRBV9|TRBJ1-5
CASSVVPDQPQHF
TGTGCCAGCAGCGTAGTACCAGATCAGCCCCAGCATTTT
>NA|NA|TRBV5-1|TRBJ2-3
CASSGRGGGARTDTQYF
TGCGCCAGCAGCGGGCGGGGAGGCGGCGCACGGACAGATACGCAGTATTTT
>NA|NA|TRBV19|TRBJ1-1
CASSQLRKRGTEAFF
TGTGCCAGTAGCCAACTAAGGAAAAGGGGGACTGAAGCTTTCTTT
>NA|NA|TRBV6-1|TRBJ2-7
CASSSSELYEQYF
TGTGCCAGCAGCTCTAGCGAACTCTACGAGCAGTACTTC
>NA|TRBD2|TRBV7-9|TRBJ2-1
CASSTSSGTYNEQFF
TGTGCCAGCAGCACCTCGAGCGGGACCTACAATGAGCAGTTCTTC
>NA|TRBD1|TRBV14|TRBJ1-3
CASSLGQGKGNTIYF
TGTGCCAGCAGCCTAGGACAGGGGAAGGGAAACACCATATATTTT
>NA|TRBD2|TRBV7-9|TRBJ2-7
CASSSIAGGPPEQYF
TGTGCCAGCAGCTCCATAGCGGGAGGGCCCCCCGAGCAGTACTTC
>once|TRBD1|TRBV27|TRBJ1-3
CASSPRQGTSSGNTIYF
TGTGCCAGCAGTCCAAGACAGGGGACCTCCTCTGGAAACACCATATATTTT
>NA|NA|TRBV9|TRBJ2-1
CASSVESRGYNEQFF
TGTGCCAGCAGCGTAGAATCCCGCGGATACAATGAGCAGTTCTTC
>few|NA|TRBV27|TRBJ2-7
CASTTYYEQYF
TGTGCCAGCACCACCTACTACGAGCAGTACTTC
>NA|NA|TRBV11-2|TRBJ1-4
CASSFLRKRGSTNEKLFF
TGTGCCAGCAGCTTTCTTCGTAAAAGGGGTTCGACTAATGAAAAACTGTTTTTT
>NA|TRBD2|TRBV5-1|TRBJ2-5
CASSLRTSLSGGTQYF
TGCGCCAGCAGCTTAAGGACTAGCTTAAGCGGGGGGACCCAGTACTTC